This T cell receptor beta chain originates from a study of T cells after yellow fever vaccination. As for the study in general: Fractions containing few cells were prepared with SMART-Seq v4 Ultra Low Input.

Overall study findings and caveats: Re-detected after boosting: most primary clones, 96% of CD4 and roughly 88% of CD8. Repertoires obtained by FACS sorting could include abundant clonotypes that entered as contaminants from the bulk population.

This clonotype was found many times. Its cognate antigen is unknown. The CDR3 consists of 15 residues. Germline V lookup: CDR1 SGHRS, CDR2 YFSETQ. The V end was cut by 4 bases, the J end by 0 bases, with 12 bases between. Template-switching 5'RACE yielded the TCR cDNA; a universal primer site and UMIs were added in the process. TCRdb reprocessed the 5' RACE reads with MiXCR, giving one entry per CDR3 protein. The data show some 200,000 distinct CDR3 sequences, with 3.2% seen just once and around 3% held by the top ten. The chain couples TRBV5-1 to TRBJ2-3, with a tentative D call TRBD1 (6 bases). The source is a man aged 18 to 29 who received the YFV17D yellow fever vaccine. The input for sequencing was CD4+ T cells sorted from PBMCs, taken 10 days after the yellow fever booster vaccination. For the CDR3, the DNA is TGCGCCAGCAGCACCTTAACAGGGAGCACAGATACGCAGTATTTT. Its protein product is CASSTLTGSTDTQYF.